The present TCR beta chain was sequenced within a study of blood T cell repertoires in COVID-19. Overall study context: Sites across the United States, Italy and Spain contributed samples from acute and convalescent COVID-19.

Between the trimmed V and J ends, which lost 3 bases and 14 bases, there was a span of 23 bases. Germline V gene data show CDR1 as LGHDT and CDR2 as YNNKEL (reference sequence). The CDR3 has 16 residues. Recovered Cohort 3 donors showed two negative PCRs, clearance, or symptom resolution. As originally analysed: Amplification of reference gene primers was used by the study to estimate nucleated cell counts. The assay was immunoSEQ multiplex PCR, and TCRdb's table has in-frame clones only and misses some. The V and J calls and clone size are taken from that table; D and trimming were inferred from the DNA. The sample has about 330,000 clones; approximately 89% are singletons.

This clonotype originated in a woman aged 25-40 years who had recovered from COVID-19. The sample was PBMCs or T cells enriched from blood (not recorded which). This chain joins TRBV3-1 (or the pseudogene TRBV3-2) and TRBJ1-6, with D possibly TRBD1 on 5 matching bases. The CDR3 region has the DNA TGTGCCAGCAGCCAGATCCGGGACGGGGGATTTACGGCCCTCCACTTT. The encoded protein is CASSQIRDGGFTALHF.